The present entry profiles one T cell receptor beta chain with its context. Seattle researchers signed up patients amid active infection and tracked them longitudinally. The data stem from a study of blood T cell repertoires in COVID-19. About the research overall: The United States, Italy and Spain provided the acute and convalescent COVID-19 samples. Sources were T cells, B-cell-depleted T cells, or PBMCs; the material itself was cDNA or gDNA.

The germline V and J ends were trimmed by 3 bases and 2 bases, with 16 bases remaining between them. Germline V lookup: CDR1 GTSNPN, CDR2 SVGIG (reference sequence). The CDR3 loop spans 15 amino acids. Original handling: Reference gene primer amplification yielded estimated nucleated cell counts. Repertoires were generated with immunoSEQ multiplex PCR, while TCRdb's copy carries only in-frame clones and drops some. The V and J calls and the clone size are those of that table, but D and trimming were determined from the DNA. The table lists a few hundred thousand clones, just under 90% of them singletons.

The sample comprised peripheral blood. The rearrangement links TRBV30 to TRBJ1-1; D is perhaps TRBD1 (5 bases). This receptor was taken from a woman between 50 and 59 years old with COVID-19, enrolled during active disease. CDR3 sequence reads: CAWRRKGVENTEAFF. CDR3 in DNA: TGTGCCTGGAGAAGGAAAGGGGTCGAAAACACTGAAGCTTTCTTT.